This passage covers 29 T cell receptor beta chains from one sample sequenced in a study of blood T cell repertoires in COVID-19. The table came from immunoSEQ multiplex PCR; TCRdb's copy has only in-frame clones and leaves some out. Among 40,000 to 55,000 clones listed, about 89% were seen once. The source material was peripheral blood. Source of these receptors: a man in his 70s with active COVID-19.

V usage is TRBV10-2 and J usage is TRBJ1-5; 9 nucleotides agree with TRBD1. This CDR3 region has 14 residues. In germline, CDR1 is WSHSY, CDR2 SAAADI. After removal of 6 bases from V and 0 bases from J, the junction contained 0 bases not matched to a gene. The CDR3 loop is CASRTGGSNQPQHF. CDR3 DNA: TGCGCCAGCAGGACAGGGGGTAGCAATCAGCCCCAGCATTTT.

The chain employs TRBV6-2 or TRBV6-3 and TRBJ1-4, with D tentatively TRBD1 (6 bases). Trimming left V 5 bases short and J 0 bases short, with 10 bases between. Germline V gene data show CDR1 as MNHEY and CDR2 as SVGEGT. CDR3 length equals 15 residues. The CDR3 DNA sequence: TGTGCCAGCAGTCCGTGGGACACAACTAATGAAAAACTGTTTTTT. Translation gives CASSPWDTTNEKLFF.

The chain carries TRBV5-1 and TRBJ2-6; 8 bases align to TRBD1. The CDR3 contains 18 residues. The V segment lost 4 bases and the J segment 0 bases; nucleotides outside the gene matches: 9. CDR1 and CDR2 from the germline V gene are SGHRS and YFSETQ. The CDR3 DNA is TGCGCCAGCAGCCCCAGTTCGACAGGGGCCTCTGGGGCCAACGTCCTGACTTTC. Its translation: CASSPSSTGASGANVLTF.

This chain joins TRBV6-6 and TRBJ2-4; the D gene is possibly TRBD2 (6 bases). CDR3 size: 21 residues. Germline CDR1 reads MNHNY; CDR2 reads SVGAGI (reference sequence). The ends were cut back, 5 bases at V and 0 bases at J, with 29 bases in the middle. This CDR3 reads CASSLLRGDGTPFPAKNIQYF. CDR3 DNA sequence: TGTGCCAGCAGTCTACTTAGAGGAGACGGGACTCCGTTTCCAGCCAAAAACATTCAGTACTTC.

To note about this clone: The junction departs from germline at one end; a sequencing error may be responsible. This sequence joins TRBV7-7 and TRBJ2-2; D remains ambiguous. This CDR3 spans 13 amino acids. Germline V gene data show CDR1 as SSHAT and CDR2 as FNYEAQ (reference sequence). The CDR3 sequence is CASSLDPAGELFF. The DNA of the CDR3 is TGTGCTAGCAGCTTAGATCCAGCCGGGGAGCTGTTTTTT.

The rearrangement uses TRBV27 and TRBJ1-4; no reliable D call. The CDR3 runs 13 residues. Germline-derived CDR1 and CDR2 are MNHEY and SMNVEV (reference sequence). With 5 bases removed from V and 0 bases from J, the gap between germline ends came to 4 bases. This CDR3 reads CASSLATNEKLFF. CDR3 sequence (DNA): TGTGCCAGCAGTCTTGCAACTAATGAAAAACTGTTTTTT.

This clone occurred once. The chain couples TRBV15 to TRBJ2-1, with D unclear. The CDR3 extends over 14 amino acids. Germline V CDR1 and CDR2: LNHNV, YYDKDF (reference sequence). V lost 4 bases to trimming and J lost 5 bases, with 12 bases between them. The CDR3 sequence is CATSTDASNNEQFF. The CDR3 DNA is TGTGCCACCAGCACAGATGCTAGTAACAATGAGCAGTTCTTC.

The rearrangement joins TRBV7-8 to TRBJ2-5, with 9 bases that match TRBD1. Germline V lookup: CDR1 SGHVS, CDR2 FQNEAQ. The CDR3 runs to 14 residues. V lost 4 bases and J lost 5; bases outside the gene matches: 5. The CDR3 reads CASSSYRGQETQYF. CDR3 in DNA: TGTGCCAGCAGCTCCTACAGGGGGCAGGAGACCCAGTACTTC.

CDR3 sequence: CASSFTGGEKLFF. The CDR3 coding sequence is TGTGCCAGTAGTTTTACCGGCGGAGAAAAACTGTTTTTT. The V call is TRBV19, the J call TRBJ1-4; D is ambiguous. This CDR3 is 13 amino acids long. From germline, CDR1 is LNHDA and CDR2 SQIVND (reference sequence). V lost 5 bases, J lost 8 bases, and 12 bases lay in between.

The V gene is TRBV7-3, the J gene TRBJ2-6, with D perhaps TRBD2 (6 bases). The CDR3 sequence is 18 residues long. Germline loops: CDR1 SGHTA, CDR2 FQGTGA. Trimming shortened V by 5 bases and J by 0 bases, and 17 bases separated the two germline ends. CDR3 sequence reads: CASSPDGGTNSGANVLTF. The CDR3 nucleotides are TGTGCCAGCAGCCCAGACGGGGGTACTAACTCTGGGGCCAACGTCCTGACTTTC.

This chain links TRBV24-1 with TRBJ2-5; possible D gene TRBD1, 6 bases. This CDR3 contains 16 residues. Germline CDR1 is KGHDR and CDR2 is SFDVKD. V lost 0 bases to trimming and J lost 2 bases, with 12 bases between them. CDR3 amino acids: CATSDLAGDGQETQYF. The CDR3 DNA sequence: TGTGCCACCAGTGATTTGGCAGGGGATGGACAAGAGACCCAGTACTTC.

The chain uses TRBV29-1 and TRBJ1-6, with 8 bases fitting TRBD1. V trimming: 6 bases; J trimming: 4 bases; junction bases outside the gene matches: 5. The germline V gene has CDR1 SQVTM and CDR2 ANQGSEA. The CDR3 is 14 amino acids. This CDR3 reads CSVGQGGYNSPLHF. The CDR3 nucleotides are TGCAGCGTCGGACAGGGCGGGTATAATTCACCCCTCCACTTT.

The V and J genes are TRBV7-2 and TRBJ1-6; no clear D gene. Trimming pared 1 base from V and 8 bases from J, leaving 12 bases between. CDR3 length equals 15 residues. Germline CDR1 and CDR2: SGHTA and FQGNSA. Here the CDR3 DNA reads TGTGCCAGCAGCTTAGTGCGCCCTAACGATTCACCCCTCCACTTT. Protein: CASSLVRPNDSPLHF.

This chain uses TRBV7-9 with TRBJ2-7, with D possibly TRBD1 on 6 matching bases. With 3 bases removed from V and 6 bases from J, the gap between germline ends came to 9 bases. This CDR3 spans 12 amino acids. The V gene's germline CDR1 is SEHNR and CDR2 FQNEAQ (reference sequence). CDR3 protein: CASSFSGVEQYF. CDR3 nucleotides: TGTGCCAGCAGCTTTTCAGGGGTCGAGCAGTACTTC.

CDR3 in amino acids: CASSTGIEQYF. In DNA form, the CDR3 reads TGTGCCAGCAGTACAGGGATCGAGCAGTACTTC. The chain combines TRBV2 with TRBJ2-7, with TRBD1 as a possible D gene (6 bases). The CDR3 contains 11 residues. The germline gives CDR1 SNHLY, CDR2 FYNNEI. Deletions cut 5 bases from V and 6 bases from J, with 8 bases between.

The CDR3 DNA follows: TGTGCCAGTAACCGGGGGGCCACTGAAGCTTTCTTT. Amino acid sequence: CASNRGATEAFF. The chain combines TRBV19 with TRBJ1-1; TRBD1 might be the D (6 bases). The CDR3 contains 12 residues. CDR1 and CDR2 (germline): LNHDA, SQIVND (reference sequence). The germline V and J ends were trimmed by 7 bases and 4 bases, with 10 bases remaining between them. The whole variable domain, remainder taken from reference TRBV19 and TRBJ1-1, is DGGITQSPKYLFRKEGQNVTLSCEQNLNHDAMYWYRQDPGQGLRLIYYSQIVNDFQKGDIAEGYSVSREKKESFPLTVTSAQKNPTAFYLCASNRGATEAFFGQGTRLTVV.

The V call is TRBV3-1 (or the pseudogene TRBV3-2), the J call TRBJ2-5, with 14 positions matching TRBD2. Germline lookup yields CDR1 LGHDT and CDR2 YNNKEL (reference sequence). After removal of 3 bases from V and 7 bases from J, the junction contained 7 bases not matched to a gene. This CDR3 is 16 amino acids long. The CDR3 nucleotides read TGTGCCAGCAGCCATGTGACTAGCGGGGGGGCCGGGACCCAGTACTTC. Translating it yields CASSHVTSGGAGTQYF.

There are a few counts of this clone. The chain is built from TRBV7-2 and TRBJ2-3; TRBD2 aligns across 10 bases. Germline V CDR1 and CDR2: SGHTA, FQGNSA. This CDR3 has 16 residues. V lost 5 bases, J lost 5 bases, and 10 bases stayed unmatched. CDR3 DNA: TGTGCCAGCAGCCTATGGACTAGCGGACTAAAAGATACGCAGTATTTT. It encodes CASSLWTSGLKDTQYF.

The rearrangement links TRBV7-9 to TRBJ1-2, with D maybe TRBD1 (6 bases). Germline loops: CDR1 SEHNR, CDR2 FQNEAQ (reference sequence). V gave up 5 bases and J gave up 4 bases, with 11 bases separating them. CDR3 length equals 13 residues. The CDR3 nucleotides are TGTGCCAGCAGCGCGGACAGAGCCTATGGCTACACCTTC. Amino acids: CASSADRAYGYTF. The full variable domain, rest sourced from reference TRBV7-9 and TRBJ1-2, is DTGVSQNPRHKITKRGQNVTFRCDPISEHNRLYWYRQTLGQGPEFLTYFQNEAQLEKSRLLSDRFSAERPKGSFSTLEIQRTEQGDSAMYLCASSADRAYGYTFGSGTRLTVV.

The sample holds a few counts of this clone. V and J are TRBV9 and TRBJ1-5; 8 bases line up with TRBD1. This CDR3 comprises 14 residues. The V segment lost 4 bases and the J segment 8 bases; nucleotides outside the gene matches: 8. Germline lookup yields CDR1 SGDLS and CDR2 YYNGEE. CDR3 sequence reads: CASSLRQGREPQHF. In DNA, the CDR3 is TGTGCCAGCAGCCTTAGACAGGGGCGGGAGCCCCAGCATTTT.

The chain has TRBV19 and TRBJ2-3, with D maybe TRBD1 (6 bases). V was cut by 10 bases and J by 4 bases, with 21 bases left in between. The CDR3 has 15 residues. Germline V CDR1 and CDR2: LNHDA, SQIVND (reference sequence). The CDR3 region is CATTDSRKGPDTQYF. CDR3 coding DNA: TGTGCCACCACGGACAGCCGGAAAGGGCCAGATACGCAGTATTTT.

The chain uses TRBV5-8 and TRBJ2-5, with 12 bases lining up with TRBD2. Germline assignment: CDR1 SGHTS and CDR2 YDEGEE. After removal of 1 base from V and 4 bases from J, the junction contained 11 bases not matched to a gene. The CDR3 is 18 amino acids. The CDR3 here is CASSLFTSGGPGLETQYF. The CDR3 bases are TGTGCCAGCAGCTTGTTTACTAGCGGGGGGCCCGGTTTAGAGACCCAGTACTTC.

The chain joins TRBV5-6 to TRBJ2-1; 9 nucleotides match TRBD2. Trimming removed 3 bases from V and 4 bases from J; junction bases left unmatched: 8. CDR1 and CDR2 (germline): SGHDT, YYEEEE. The CDR3 totals 16 residues. The CDR3 DNA reads as TGTGCCAGCAGCTCGGAGGTAGCGGGGGATTACAATGAGCAGTTCTTC. It yields the protein CASSSEVAGDYNEQFF.

The rearrangement uses TRBV2 and TRBJ2-5; TRBD2 agrees at 13 bases. Germline CDR1 SNHLY, CDR2 FYNNEI. The CDR3 extends over 15 amino acids. Trimming removed 4 bases from V and 1 base from J; junction bases left unmatched: 0. The CDR3 nucleotides read TGTGCCAGCAGTGGACTAGCGGGGGGCCAAGAGACCCAGTACTTC. Translating gives CASSGLAGGQETQYF.

The chain uses TRBV6-6 and TRBJ2-7, with D possibly TRBD1 on 7 matching bases. The V end lost 5 bases, the J end lost 3 bases, and 17 bases lay between the germline ends. Germline CDR1 MNHNY, CDR2 SVGAGI (reference sequence). The CDR3 spans 15 residues. CDR3 region: CASSRQGGQIYEQYF. CDR3 DNA sequence: TGTGCCAGCAGTCGCCAGGGGGGACAGATCTACGAGCAGTACTTC.

The gene calls are TRBV4-3 and TRBJ2-3; 13 bases align to TRBD2. There are 18 residues in the CDR3. V lost 4 bases to trimming and J lost 4 bases; unmatched junction nucleotides: 11. CDR1 and CDR2 (germline): LGHNA, YSLEER. CDR3 in DNA: TGCGCCAGCAGCCGCGGGACTAGCGGGGAGGGCGCGGCAGATACGCAGTATTTT. This codes for CASSRGTSGEGAADTQYF.

This clone occurred once. This chain uses TRBV15 with TRBJ2-3; D not resolved. Germline V CDR1 and CDR2: LNHNV, YYDKDF (reference sequence). V lost 0 bases, J lost 5 bases, and 6 bases lay in between. The CDR3 runs to 13 residues. CDR3 in amino acids: CATSRDFIDTQYF. CDR3 nucleotides: TGTGCCACCAGCAGAGATTTTATAGATACGCAGTATTTT. The whole variable domain, remainder taken from reference TRBV15 and TRBJ2-3, is DAMVIQNPRYQVTQFGKPVTLSCSQTLNHNVMYWYQQKSSQAPKLLFHYYDKDFNNEADTPDNFQSRRPNTSFCFLDIRSPGLGDTAMYLCATSRDFIDTQYFGPGTRLTVL.

This clone occurred once. The chain couples TRBV20-1 to TRBJ1-2, with 8 bases lining up with TRBD1. The V gene's germline CDR1 is DFQATT and CDR2 SNEGSKA (reference sequence). V lost 3 bases and J lost 4; bases outside the gene matches: 4. CDR3 length: 13 residues. The CDR3 bases are TGCAGTGCTAGTCAGGGGGCCGTCTATGGCTACACCTTC. Protein sequence: CSASQGAVYGYTF.

This chain joins TRBV7-2 and TRBJ2-3, with 7 bases aligning to TRBD1. Trimming took 5 bases from V and 2 from J; bases not matched to a gene: 7. Germline lookup yields CDR1 SGHTA and CDR2 FQGNSA. The CDR3 totals 15 residues. The DNA of the CDR3 is TGTGCCAGCAGCGAACCGGGACAGATCACAGATACGCAGTATTTT. It yields the protein CASSEPGQITDTQYF.